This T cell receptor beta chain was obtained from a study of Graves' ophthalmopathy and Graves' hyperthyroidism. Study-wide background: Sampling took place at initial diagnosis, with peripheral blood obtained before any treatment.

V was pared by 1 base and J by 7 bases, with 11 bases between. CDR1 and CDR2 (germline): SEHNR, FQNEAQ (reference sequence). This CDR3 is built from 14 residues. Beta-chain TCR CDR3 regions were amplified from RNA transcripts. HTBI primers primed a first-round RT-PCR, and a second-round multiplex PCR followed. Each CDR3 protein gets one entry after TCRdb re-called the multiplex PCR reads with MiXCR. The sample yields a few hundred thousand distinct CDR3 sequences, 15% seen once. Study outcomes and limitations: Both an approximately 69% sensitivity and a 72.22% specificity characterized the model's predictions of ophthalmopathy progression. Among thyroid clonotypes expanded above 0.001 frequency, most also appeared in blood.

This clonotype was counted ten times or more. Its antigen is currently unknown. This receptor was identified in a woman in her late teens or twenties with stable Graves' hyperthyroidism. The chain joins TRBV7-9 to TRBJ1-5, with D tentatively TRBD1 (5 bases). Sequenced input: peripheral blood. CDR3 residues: CASSLVGQGQPQHF. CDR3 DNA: TGTGCCAGCAGCTTAGTTGGGCAGGGCCAGCCCCAGCATTTT.